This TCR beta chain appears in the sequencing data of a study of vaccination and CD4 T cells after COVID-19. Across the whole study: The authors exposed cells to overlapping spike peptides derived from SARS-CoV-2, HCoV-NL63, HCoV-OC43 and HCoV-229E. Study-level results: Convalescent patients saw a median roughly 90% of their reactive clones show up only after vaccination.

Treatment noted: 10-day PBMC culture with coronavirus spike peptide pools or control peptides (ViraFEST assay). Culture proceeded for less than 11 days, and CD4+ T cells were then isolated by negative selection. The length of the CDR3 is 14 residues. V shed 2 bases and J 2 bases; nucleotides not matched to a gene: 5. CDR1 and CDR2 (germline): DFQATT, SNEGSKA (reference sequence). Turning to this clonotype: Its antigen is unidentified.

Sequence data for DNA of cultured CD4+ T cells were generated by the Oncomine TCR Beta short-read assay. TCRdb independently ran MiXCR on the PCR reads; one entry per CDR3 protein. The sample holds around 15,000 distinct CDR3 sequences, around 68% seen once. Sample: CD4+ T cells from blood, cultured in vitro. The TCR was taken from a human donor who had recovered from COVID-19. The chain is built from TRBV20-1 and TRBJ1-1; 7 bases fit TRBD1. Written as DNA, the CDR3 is TGCAGTGCTAGAAAGGGACAGACTAACACTGAAGCTTTCTTT. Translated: CSARKGQTNTEAFF.